The present entry profiles one TCR beta chain with its context. Germline CDR1 LNHDA, CDR2 SQIVND (reference sequence). The CDR3 is made up of 14 amino acids. Trimming took off 6 bases at V and 10 bases at J, with 16 bases between the two ends. The data stem from a study of blood T cell repertoires in COVID-19. About the research overall: Acute and convalescent COVID-19 specimens originated in the United States, Italy and Spain. The cDNA or gDNA used as material had been derived from T cells, B-cell-depleted T cells, or PBMCs.

In the authors' methods: It was from reference gene primer amplification that nucleated cell counts were estimated. Some clones are missing from TCRdb's copy, which holds only in-frame ones; the method was immunoSEQ multiplex PCR. V and J calls and clone size follow that table, whereas D and trimming were derived from the DNA. The sample includes roughly 260,000 clones, approximately 82% of them seen just once. Input material: peripheral blood. The genes are TRBV19 and TRBJ1-6; tentative D call: TRBD1 (5 bases). This receptor was identified in a woman under 30 with acute or convalescent COVID-19. CDR3 in DNA: TGTGCCAGTAGGGGGGGATCAGTGACCTCACCCCTCCACTTT. Translation: CASRGGSVTSPLHF.